This T cell receptor (beta chain) emerged from a study of blood T cell repertoires in COVID-19. This table comes from immunoSEQ multiplex PCR, and its TCRdb copy is limited to in-frame clones, with some not included. Of 130,000 to 150,000 clones listed, roughly 80% are singletons. The V gene's germline CDR1 is MGHDK and CDR2 SYGVNS. Unmatched junction bases numbered 4, after V lost 4 bases and J lost 7 bases. CDR3 length equals 14 residues. The clonotype was recovered from a human donor in a cohort sampled during active COVID-19. This chain joins TRBV25-1 and TRBJ1-5; 10 nucleotides line up with TRBD1. The sequenced sample consisted of peripheral blood. The CDR3 sequence: CASSGDRGLQPQHF. The CDR3 DNA reads as TGTGCCAGCAGTGGTGACAGGGGGCTCCAGCCCCAGCATTTT. Supplemented by reference TRBV25-1 and TRBJ1-5, the full variable domain reads EADIYQTPRYLVIGTGKKITLECSQTMGHDKMYWYQQDPGMELHLIHYSYGVNSTEKGDLSSESTVSRIRTEHFPLTLESARPSHTSQYLCASSGDRGLQPQHFGDGTRLSIL.